Presented here are 9 T cell receptor beta chains from one specimen sequenced in a study of CD8 T cells in Susac syndrome. Reverse transcription of about 0.5 to 1 ug RNA was carried out with random hexamers. TCRdb reprocessed the immunoSEQ multiplex PCR reads via MiXCR and lists one record per CDR3 protein. The sample records about 47,000 distinct CDR3 sequences, 80% to 95% being singletons. Specimen: CD8+ T cells from PBMCs. Every receptor here comes from a human donor in good health.

This clonotype was recorded only once. The rearrangement joins TRBV27 to TRBJ2-7, with TRBD2 matching 9 bases. Germline CDR1 reads MNHEY; CDR2 reads SMNVEV (reference sequence). The trim removed 3 bases at V and 5 bases at J, leaving 14 bases unmatched. CDR3 length equals 17 residues. The CDR3 coding sequence is TGTGCCAGCAGTTTTGTAGTAGCGGGAGCCAGTACGCACGAGCAGTACTTC. Translation gives CASSFVVAGASTHEQYF.

The chain is built from TRBV27 and TRBJ1-2; D uncertain. The ends were cut back, 10 bases at V and 3 bases at J, with 12 bases in the middle. This CDR3 has 12 residues. Germline-derived CDR1 and CDR2 are MNHEY and SMNVEV (reference sequence). The CDR3 DNA reads TGTGCCACCTCCGGTGGGGACTATGGCTACACCTTC. This translates into CATSGGDYGYTF.

The gene calls are TRBV4-3 and TRBJ2-2; 7 bases match TRBD2. This CDR3 is built from 16 residues. V gave up 3 bases and J gave up 5 bases; unmatched junction bases: 9. The V gene's germline CDR1 is LGHNA and CDR2 YSLEER. Here the CDR3 DNA reads TGCGCCAGCAGCCAGGATTGGGGAGGGGAGACCGGGGAGCTGTTTTTT. Protein product: CASSQDWGGETGELFF.

This clonotype was seen once. The V gene is TRBV6-5, the J gene TRBJ1-2; D possibly corresponds to TRBD1 (6 bases). This CDR3 region has 13 residues. Germline CDR1 MNHEY, CDR2 SVGAGI. V gave up 5 bases and J gave up 8 bases, with 15 bases separating them. The CDR3 region is CASSQQGLGGYTF. As DNA, the CDR3 is TGTGCCAGCAGTCAACAGGGATTGGGGGGCTACACCTTC.

V usage is TRBV9 and J usage is TRBJ2-1, with TRBD2 matching over 9 bases. Germline V gene sequence: CDR1 SGDLS, CDR2 YYNGEE. The CDR3 has 18 amino acids. J lost 5 bases, V lost 0 bases, and 12 bases had no gene match. CDR3 in amino acids: CASSVAYGISGGNNEQFF. Here the CDR3 DNA reads TGTGCCAGCAGCGTAGCCTATGGAATTAGCGGGGGAAACAATGAGCAGTTCTTC.

Only one count was recorded for this clonotype. The chain's CDR3 is CASSWGVTPYEQYF. The CDR3 region has the DNA TGTGCCAGCAGCTGGGGGGTCACCCCCTACGAGCAGTACTTC. This chain connects TRBV6-5 to TRBJ2-7; D is possibly TRBD2 (6 bases). Per germline, CDR1 MNHEY and CDR2 SVGAGI. The V and J ends lost 6 bases and 2 bases respectively, with 14 bases between them. This CDR3 has 14 residues.

The J gene is TRBJ2-1, the V gene TRBV29-1; D uncertain. Germline V CDR1 and CDR2: SQVTM, ANQGSEA. Trimming pared 7 bases from V and 2 bases from J, leaving 12 bases between. The CDR3 is made up of 13 amino acids. Here the CDR3 reads CSAWQLTYNEQFF. CDR3 nucleotides: TGCAGCGCCTGGCAGCTGACCTACAATGAGCAGTTCTTC.

V is TRBV19 and J is TRBJ2-1, with 8 bases matching TRBD1. V lost 5 bases and J lost 7; bases outside the gene matches: 13. The CDR3 is 16 residues long. The V gene's germline CDR1 is LNHDA and CDR2 SQIVND (reference sequence). CDR3 loop: CASSAWDRMGQNEQFF. The CDR3 DNA reads TGTGCCAGTAGTGCTTGGGACAGGATGGGGCAGAATGAGCAGTTCTTC. The full variable domain, rest sourced from reference TRBV19 and TRBJ2-1, is DGGITQSPKYLFRKEGQNVTLSCEQNLNHDAMYWYRQDPGQGLRLIYYSQIVNDFQKGDIAEGYSVSREKKESFPLTVTSAQKNPTAFYLCASSAWDRMGQNEQFFGPGTRLTVL.

V and J are TRBV6-1 and TRBJ2-7; 9 bases map to TRBD1. Germline V gives CDR1 MNHNS, CDR2 SASEGT. Unmatched junction bases numbered 4, after V lost 7 bases and J lost 3 bases. The CDR3 runs to 13 residues. CDR3 in DNA: TGTGCCAGCAATGGACAGGGGAGCTACGAGCAGTACTTC. The encoded protein is CASNGQGSYEQYF.